The 32 T cell receptor beta chains below all came from one sample that was sequenced in a study of cytomegalovirus exposure and HLA in healthy donors. PCR primers comprised 60 Vbeta and 13 Jbeta primers. Profiled with immunoSEQ multiplex PCR; TCRdb holds only in-frame clones, not every one. The table has around 82,000 clones, 78% seen once. The sequenced sample consisted of PBMCs. Receptor source: a male donor in good health and CMV-seropositive.

This clone was seen more than once but under ten times. The V call is TRBV19, the J call TRBJ2-4; D gene unclear. The germline CDR1 and CDR2 sequences are LNHDA and SQIVND (reference sequence). The CDR3 is made up of 14 amino acids. With 1 base removed from V and 6 bases from J, the gap between germline ends came to 10 bases. The chain's CDR3 is CASSIALSPNIQYF. In DNA, the CDR3 is TGTGCCAGTAGTATAGCTCTGAGTCCAAACATTCAGTACTTC.

This chain joins TRBV7-8 and TRBJ2-1, with 15 bases matching TRBD2. CDR3 size: 20 residues. The germline V gene has CDR1 SGHVS and CDR2 FQNEAQ. J lost 0 bases, V lost 5 bases, and 11 bases had no gene match. CDR3 in amino acids: CASSHPGLAGGPSSYNEQFF. The CDR3 nucleotides read TGTGCCAGCAGCCATCCGGGACTAGCGGGAGGTCCCAGCTCCTACAATGAGCAGTTCTTC. The whole variable domain, filled in from reference TRBV7-8 and TRBJ2-1, reads GAGVSQSPRYKVAKRGQDVALRCDPISGHVSLFWYQQALGQGPEFLTYFQNEAQLDKSGLPSDRFFAERPEGSVSTLKIQRTQQEDSAVYLCASSHPGLAGGPSSYNEQFFGPGTRLTVL.

The chain carries TRBV6-5 and TRBJ1-6; maybe TRBD1 (5 bases). CDR3 length equals 15 residues. Trimming pared 6 bases from V and 7 bases from J, leaving 16 bases between. Germline V gene lookup returns CDR1 MNHEY and CDR2 SVGAGI. CDR3 amino acids: CASSPFLTENSPLHF. The CDR3 DNA is TGTGCCAGCAGCCCCTTTTTGACAGAAAATTCACCCCTCCACTTT.

This chain joins TRBV6-1 and TRBJ1-6; D is uncertain. This CDR3 has 17 amino acids. V was cut by 6 bases and J by 1 base, with 16 bases left in between. Germline CDR1 is MNHNS and CDR2 is SASEGT. CDR3 in DNA: TGTGCCAGCAGAGAACCATTGGGAGGATCCTATAATTCACCCCTCCACTTT. Translated, it gives CASREPLGGSYNSPLHF.

The J gene is TRBJ1-2, the V gene TRBV11-2; tentative D call: TRBD1 (5 bases). The CDR3 is 16 residues long. Germline V gene lookup returns CDR1 SGHAT and CDR2 FQNNGV. The V gene lost 1 base and the J gene lost 1 base, with 13 bases spanning the gap. The CDR3 reads CASSLVLGGSNYGYTF. The DNA for the CDR3 is TGTGCCAGCAGCTTAGTTTTGGGGGGAAGTAACTATGGCTACACCTTC.

The genes are TRBV4-1 and TRBJ1-4; D uncertain. The CDR3 runs to 13 residues. Germline V gives CDR1 MGHRA, CDR2 YSYEKL. V was cut by 6 bases and J by 7 bases, with 12 bases left in between. CDR3 nucleotide sequence: TGCGCCAGCAGTCCGAGGTGGAGTGAAAAACTGTTTTTT. It encodes CASSPRWSEKLFF.

This chain uses TRBV2 with TRBJ2-7, with TRBD2 matching 7 bases. V lost 9 bases to trimming and J lost 4 bases; unmatched junction nucleotides: 9. The germline gives CDR1 SNHLY, CDR2 FYNNEI. There are 13 residues in the CDR3. The CDR3 DNA reads as TGTGCCAGGAGTAAAGGCGGGGGTTACGAGCAGTACTTC. It yields the protein CARSKGGGYEQYF.

This rearrangement joins TRBV7-2 to TRBJ1-2; TRBD1 agrees at 8 bases. Germline V lookup: CDR1 SGHTA, CDR2 FQGNSA. V lost 5 bases to trimming and J lost 8 bases; unmatched junction nucleotides: 7. The length of the CDR3 is 13 residues. CDR3 in amino acids: CASSTQGDRGYTF. The CDR3 bases are TGTGCCAGCAGCACACAGGGGGATAGGGGCTACACCTTC.

The chain has TRBV28 and TRBJ2-7; 8 positions agree with TRBD1. V lost 8 bases and J lost 3; bases outside the gene matches: 6. The germline V gene encodes CDR1 MDHEN and CDR2 SYDVKM. CDR3 length: 13 residues. The CDR3 sequence: CASQGTGGYEQYF. For the CDR3, the DNA is TGTGCCAGCCAAGGAACAGGGGGCTACGAGCAGTACTTC.

CDR3 protein: CAILRDTSGGEQFF. The CDR3 coding sequence is TGTGCCATCCTTCGGGATACTTCCGGGGGTGAGCAGTTCTTC. V gene TRBV2 combines with J gene TRBJ2-1; tentative D call: TRBD2 (6 bases). The ends were cut back, 10 bases at V and 9 bases at J, with 22 bases in the middle. Germline V lookup: CDR1 SNHLY, CDR2 FYNNEI. The CDR3 runs to 14 residues.

The chain couples TRBV10-3 to TRBJ2-7, with TRBD1 matching over 9 bases. Germline V gene lookup returns CDR1 ENHRY and CDR2 SYGVKD. The CDR3 consists of 14 residues. The junction had 7 bases not matched to a gene; V was cut back by 6 bases and J by 4 bases. The DNA of the CDR3 is TGTGCCATCAGCGTACAGGGGGCGTTATACGAGCAGTACTTC. It codes for CAISVQGALYEQYF.

This clone was counted a single time. V usage is TRBV7-6 and J usage is TRBJ2-1, with 7 bases matching TRBD2. This CDR3 comprises 14 residues. The germline V gene has CDR1 SGHVS and CDR2 FNYEAQ. V lost 8 bases, J lost 6 bases, and 10 bases stayed unmatched. The CDR3 is CASAAGRPFNEQFF. CDR3 DNA sequence: TGTGCCAGCGCAGCGGGACGCCCCTTCAATGAGCAGTTCTTC.

The chain links TRBV5-6 to TRBJ1-2; D is undetermined. The CDR3 loop spans 14 amino acids. V lost 2 bases and J 8 bases, leaving 16 bases between the germline ends. CDR1 and CDR2 from the germline V gene are SGHDT and YYEEEE. CDR3 nucleotides: TGTGCCAGCAGCTTAACTTCTCTCCTCTGCGGCTACACCTTC. As protein: CASSLTSLLCGYTF.

The chain is built from TRBV6-5 and TRBJ2-2; 8 bases fit TRBD1. With V trimmed by 5 bases and J by 6 bases, 8 bases remained unmatched. The germline CDR1 and CDR2 sequences are MNHEY and SVGAGI. CDR3 length equals 15 residues. CDR3 in amino acids: CASSRTGNGPGELFF. CDR3 DNA sequence: TGTGCCAGCAGTAGGACAGGGAACGGCCCCGGGGAGCTGTTTTTT.

The CDR3 is CASSVIPLDGGETQYF. The CDR3 coding sequence is TGTGCCAGCAGCGTAATCCCCCTCGACGGGGGAGAGACCCAGTACTTC. The chain employs TRBV9 and TRBJ2-5; a weak D match, TRBD2 (6 bases). The CDR3 has 16 amino acids. The ends were cut back, 1 base at V and 4 bases at J, with 17 bases in the middle. Germline V lookup: CDR1 SGDLS, CDR2 YYNGEE.

This chain connects TRBV5-1 to TRBJ2-1; 12 nucleotides align to TRBD2. CDR3 length: 15 amino acids. Germline V CDR1 and CDR2: SGHRS, YFSETQ. V lost 5 bases to trimming and J lost 4 bases; unmatched junction nucleotides: 4. The CDR3 here is CASSRTSGVYNEQFF. The CDR3 coding sequence is TGCGCCAGCAGTAGGACTAGCGGGGTTTACAATGAGCAGTTCTTC.

The rearrangement links TRBV6-1 to TRBJ2-6; no clear D. Per the germline V gene, CDR1 is MNHNS and CDR2 is SASEGT. The CDR3 consists of 15 residues. The V end was cut by 0 bases, the J end by 4 bases, with 7 bases between. The CDR3 nucleotides read TGTGCCAGCAGTGAAGCGCAAGAGGGGGCCAACGTCCTGACTTTC. It codes for CASSEAQEGANVLTF.

This clone came up a few times. The V call is TRBV5-4, the J call TRBJ1-3; D unclear. Germline V gene lookup returns CDR1 SGHNT and CDR2 YYREEE (reference sequence). The CDR3 has 12 residues. V lost 9 bases, J lost 0 bases, and 7 bases lay in between. CDR3 nucleotides: TGTGCCACCTCTAACTCTGGAAACACCATATATTTT. This codes for CATSNSGNTIYF.

This rearrangement joins TRBV5-1 to TRBJ1-1, with 8 bases matching TRBD1. The CDR3 runs to 14 residues. J was trimmed by 4 bases and V by 2 bases; bases with no gene match: 4. The germline V gene encodes CDR1 SGHRS and CDR2 YFSETQ. The CDR3 sequence: CASSLQGGGTEAFF. CDR3 in DNA: TGCGCCAGCAGCTTACAGGGGGGGGGCACTGAAGCTTTCTTT.

This chain uses TRBV6-5 with TRBJ1-2; D is unclear. Trimming took off 8 bases at V and 6 bases at J, with 7 bases between the two ends. Germline loops: CDR1 MNHEY, CDR2 SVGAGI. The CDR3 extends over 10 amino acids. The CDR3 reads CASARDGYTF. CDR3 bases: TGTGCCAGCGCCCGGGATGGCTACACCTTC.

The J gene is TRBJ1-1, the V gene TRBV25-1, with 9 bases lining up with TRBD1. Germline V lookup: CDR1 MGHDK, CDR2 SYGVNS. The CDR3 contains 14 residues. V gave up 4 bases and J gave up 1 base; unmatched junction bases: 1. The CDR3, as DNA: TGTGCCAGCAGTGCACAGGGGGCGAACACTGAAGCTTTCTTT. It yields the protein CASSAQGANTEAFF.

The chain is built from TRBV7-3 and TRBJ2-2; D is undetermined. V was clipped by 5 bases and J by 0 bases, with 7 bases between them. The germline CDR1 and CDR2 sequences are SGHTA and FQGTGA. This CDR3 has 14 residues. CDR3 DNA: TGTGCCAGCAGCCCGCGTTCGAACACCGGGGAGCTGTTTTTT. Translating it yields CASSPRSNTGELFF. The full variable domain, completed using reference TRBV7-3 and TRBJ2-2, is GAGVSQTPSNKVTEKGKYVELRCDPISGHTALYWYRQSLGQGPEFLIYFQGTGAADDSGLPNDRFFAVRPEGSVSTLKIQRTERGDSAVYLCASSPRSNTGELFFGEGSRLTVL.

The chain links TRBV19 to TRBJ2-7; the match to TRBD2 covers 10 bases. The CDR3 contains 16 residues. Trimming cost V 5 bases and J 4 bases; bases outside gene matches: 11. Germline assignment: CDR1 LNHDA and CDR2 SQIVND (reference sequence). The CDR3 DNA is TGTGCCAGTAGTTCTAGCGGGAGCCTCCCTTGGTACGAGCAGTACTTC. Amino acids: CASSSSGSLPWYEQYF.

This clone occurred once. The chain links TRBV28 to TRBJ2-5; TRBD1 aligns across 7 bases. The CDR3 totals 14 residues. Germline V gives CDR1 MDHEN, CDR2 SYDVKM. The J segment lost 2 bases and the V segment lost 6 bases, leaving 6 bases of the junction unmatched. The DNA for the CDR3 is TGTGCCAGCAGCTCTACCAGGGGGCAAGAGACCCAGTACTTC. Amino acids: CASSSTRGQETQYF.

The J gene is TRBJ2-2, the V gene TRBV7-2; 9 bases map to TRBD2. Germline lookup yields CDR1 SGHTA and CDR2 FQGNSA. V lost 0 bases, J lost 5 bases, and 7 bases stayed unmatched. This CDR3 region has 17 residues. This CDR3 reads CASSLALSGGPTGELFF. The CDR3 coding sequence is TGTGCCAGCAGCTTAGCGCTGAGCGGGGGGCCAACCGGGGAGCTGTTTTTT.

The genes are TRBV18 and TRBJ2-1, with 12 positions matching TRBD2. This CDR3 contains 19 residues. The trim removed 3 bases at V and 6 bases at J, leaving 15 bases unmatched. The germline V gene has CDR1 KGHSH and CDR2 LQKENI. The CDR3 DNA reads as TGTGCCAGCTCACCCAACCTAGCGGGGGGGCCACTGGGCGGCAATGAGCAGTTCTTC. It yields the protein CASSPNLAGGPLGGNEQFF.

The V and J genes are TRBV19 and TRBJ1-5; TRBD1 matches 10 bases. This CDR3 contains 14 residues. V dropped 7 bases and J dropped 6; count of bases not matched to a gene: 6. Germline assignment: CDR1 LNHDA and CDR2 SQIVND (reference sequence). The CDR3 loop reads CASTLGTGVQPQHF. Written as DNA, the CDR3 is TGTGCCAGTACCTTAGGGACAGGGGTTCAGCCCCAGCATTTT.

This chain connects TRBV19 to TRBJ1-5, with 8 nucleotides matching TRBD1. Looked up from germline, CDR1 is LNHDA and CDR2 is SQIVND (reference sequence). The CDR3 consists of 14 residues. The ends lost 6 bases at V and 6 bases at J; junction bases unmatched: 7. The CDR3: CASRPGQVTQPQHF. CDR3 nucleotide sequence: TGTGCCAGTAGACCGGGACAGGTAACTCAGCCCCAGCATTTT.

CDR3 amino acids: CASSLVAQGETNEKLFF. CDR3 coding DNA: TGCGCCAGCAGCTTGGTTGCGCAGGGGGAAACTAATGAAAAACTGTTTTTT. The rearrangement joins TRBV5-1 to TRBJ1-4, with 7 bases matching TRBD1. The germline CDR1 and CDR2 sequences are SGHRS and YFSETQ. This CDR3 contains 17 residues. After removal of 0 bases from V and 1 base from J, the junction contained 6 bases not matched to a gene.

The genes are TRBV21-1 and TRBJ1-2. TRBV21-1 is given as a pseudogene. This CDR3 comprises 13 residues. The CDR3 region is CASYCGGGGGYTF. DNA for the CDR3: TGTGCCAGTTATTGTGGGGGGGGTGGTGGCTACACCTTC.

The rearrangement joins TRBV9 to TRBJ2-1; 15 bases agree with TRBD2. From germline, CDR1 is SGDLS and CDR2 YYNGEE. The CDR3 contains 18 residues. After removal of 3 bases from V and 2 bases from J, the junction contained 6 bases not matched to a gene. This CDR3 reads CASSARTSGRDAYNEQFF. The CDR3 DNA follows: TGTGCCAGCAGCGCTCGGACTAGCGGGAGGGACGCCTACAATGAGCAGTTCTTC.

The chain carries TRBV10-1 and TRBJ2-5, with D maybe TRBD1 (5 bases). The J call is doubtful: the DNA matches TRBJ2-7 better. Germline CDR1 is WNHNN and CDR2 is SYGVQD (reference sequence). This CDR3 is built from 14 residues. The CDR3: CASSECRVNYEQYF. DNA for the CDR3: TGCGCCAGCAGTGAATGCAGGGTGAACTACGAGCAGTACTTC.